Listed here are 15 T cell receptor beta chains from one sample, sequenced in a study of PD-1 blockade in classical Hodgkin lymphoma. Time point in this sample: cycle 4 day 1 (C4D1), after more than five weeks of nivolumab. Every patient was affected by relapse after autologous stem cell transplantation, while exposure to brentuximab vedotin was not uniform. Sequenced by immunoSEQ multiplex PCR; TCRdb stores in-frame clones only, minus some. The profile covers some 30,000 clones, with about 80% appearing a single time and less than 20% taken by the ten largest. This material consisted of peripheral blood mononuclear cells (PBMCs), taken before the fourth cycle of nivolumab. The receptor source for this set is a human donor with classical Hodgkin lymphoma.

The rearrangement links TRBV19 to TRBJ1-2; D gene ambiguous. CDR1 is LNHDA, CDR2 SQIVND, per germline (reference sequence). V was clipped by 3 bases and J by 5 bases, with 7 bases between them. CDR3 length equals 12 residues. The CDR3 spells CASSITRYGYTF. In DNA, the CDR3 is TGTGCCAGTAGTATCACGCGTTATGGCTACACCTTC.

The rearrangement joins TRBV6-5 to TRBJ2-1; TRBD1 aligns across 9 bases. CDR3 length equals 14 residues. V was pared by 3 bases and J by 10 bases, with 7 bases of the junction left unmatched. From germline, CDR1 is MNHEY and CDR2 SVGAGI. The CDR3 DNA reads as TGTGCCAGCAGTTATCTACAGGGGGCCTGGGAGCAGTTCTTC. Encoded protein: CASSYLQGAWEQFF.

The chain is built from TRBV7-9 and TRBJ2-3; D uncertain. This CDR3 has 15 amino acids. CDR1 and CDR2 from the germline V gene are SEHNR and FQNEAQ (reference sequence). V lost 6 bases, J lost 1 base, and 14 bases lay in between. The CDR3 region is CASSRDFQRTDTQYF. CDR3 nucleotides: TGTGCCAGCAGTCGCGATTTCCAGCGCACAGATACGCAGTATTTT.

The gene calls are TRBV4-2 and TRBJ2-1, with 12 bases that match TRBD2. This CDR3 has 17 residues. Germline trimming cut 4 bases from V and 10 bases from J; bases unmatched to any gene: 14. CDR1 and CDR2 from the germline V gene are LGHNA and YNFKEQ. Written as DNA, the CDR3 is TGTGCCAGCAGCCCTGGGGCGTCTAGCGGGGGGGCCAGGGAGCAGTTCTTC. Protein sequence: CASSPGASSGGAREQFF.

This clone was picked up one time. The chain is built from TRBV5-4 and TRBJ2-7, with 11 bases that match TRBD1. V lost 2 bases and J lost 2; bases outside the gene matches: 3. Germline V lookup: CDR1 SGHNT, CDR2 YYREEE (reference sequence). This CDR3 is built from 15 residues. The CDR3: CASSLPGQGAYEQYF. The CDR3 nucleotides read TGTGCCAGCAGCTTACCGGGACAGGGGGCCTACGAGCAGTACTTC.

This clone was seen just once. This sequence joins TRBV7-2 and TRBJ1-2; 9 bases match TRBD1. The CDR3 extends over 14 amino acids. CDR1 is SGHTA, CDR2 FQGNSA, per germline. The J segment lost 7 bases and the V segment lost 5 bases, leaving 8 bases of the junction unmatched. The CDR3 protein is CASSHPTGGGGYTF. CDR3 in DNA: TGTGCCAGCAGCCACCCCACAGGGGGCGGTGGCTACACCTTC.

The chain couples TRBV9 to TRBJ2-5; D assignment may be TRBD1 or TRBD2 (5 bases each). This CDR3 region has 15 residues. The V end lost 3 bases, the J end lost 6 bases, and 18 bases lay between the germline ends. The germline CDR1 and CDR2 sequences are SGDLS and YYNGEE. In DNA form, the CDR3 reads TGTGCCAGCAGCGGGGGGTCCGCAAGCGCAAAGACCCAGTACTTC. Protein product: CASSGGSASAKTQYF. Using reference TRBV9 and TRBJ2-5 for the parts outside the CDR3, the full variable domain is DSGVTQTPKHLITATGQRVTLRCSPRSGDLSVYWYQQSLDQGLQFLIQYYNGEERAKGNILERFSAQQFPDLHSELNLSSLELGDSALYFCASSGGSASAKTQYFGPGTRLLVL.

V gene TRBV7-2 combines with J gene TRBJ2-7, with D perhaps matching TRBD2 (5 bases). V lost 2 bases and J lost 2, with 13 bases in between. In germline, CDR1 is SGHTA, CDR2 FQGNSA. This CDR3 contains 15 residues. The CDR3: CASSLRLLAAYEQYF. In nucleotides, the CDR3 is TGTGCCAGCAGCTTAAGGCTCCTAGCTGCCTACGAGCAGTACTTC.

The chain combines TRBV12-5 with TRBJ2-3; 9 nucleotides match TRBD1. The CDR3 has 13 residues. Germline trimming cut 6 bases from V and 5 bases from J; bases unmatched to any gene: 3. Germline loops: CDR1 LGHNT, CDR2 FRNRAP. This CDR3 is CASGLDRGDTQYF. The CDR3 region has the DNA TGTGCTAGTGGCCTGGACAGGGGAGATACGCAGTATTTT.

This sequence joins TRBV15 and TRBJ2-3, with D perhaps TRBD2 (5 bases). Germline V CDR1 and CDR2: LNHNV, YYDKDF (reference sequence). V lost 2 bases and J lost 8, with 14 bases in between. This CDR3 has 14 amino acids. The CDR3 loop reads CATSRRPREPTQYF. CDR3 DNA sequence: TGTGCCACCAGCAGACGCCCCCGGGAACCTACGCAGTATTTT. The complete variable domain, with remaining parts taken from reference TRBV15 and TRBJ2-3, reads DAMVIQNPRYQVTQFGKPVTLSCSQTLNHNVMYWYQQKSSQAPKLLFHYYDKDFNNEADTPDNFQSRRPNTSFCFLDIRSPGLGDTAMYLCATSRRPREPTQYFGPGTRLTVL.

The V call is TRBV28, the J call TRBJ2-1, with D tentatively TRBD2 (6 bases). The V end was cut by 4 bases, the J end by 2 bases, with 18 bases between. Germline values: CDR1 MDHEN, CDR2 SYDVKM. CDR3 length: 17 residues. The CDR3 loop is CASSSPVRRGPYNEQFF. In DNA form, the CDR3 reads TGTGCCAGCAGTTCCCCGGTTAGGCGGGGTCCCTACAATGAGCAGTTCTTC.

J is TRBJ2-3 and V is TRBV10-3; TRBD1 agrees at 9 bases. The CDR3 totals 15 residues. Germline-derived CDR1 and CDR2 are ENHRY and SYGVKD. Unmatched junction bases numbered 3, after V lost 4 bases and J lost 1 base. CDR3 residues: CAISGGQGRTDTQYF. Written as DNA, the CDR3 is TGTGCCATCAGTGGGGGACAGGGACGCACAGATACGCAGTATTTT.

V gene TRBV5-1 combines with J gene TRBJ2-5; the D is unclear. This CDR3 has 14 amino acids. CDR1 SGHRS and CDR2 YFSETQ come from the germline V gene. V was clipped by 3 bases and J by 4 bases, with 13 bases between them. The CDR3 spells CASSSPASRETQYF. The CDR3, as DNA: TGCGCCAGCAGCTCCCCGGCATCGAGAGAGACCCAGTACTTC.

The chain couples TRBV28 to TRBJ2-5; D remains unclear. CDR1 is MDHEN, CDR2 SYDVKM, per germline. This CDR3 spans 14 amino acids. V gave up 7 bases and J gave up 2 bases, with 14 bases separating them. The chain's CDR3 is CASMGNSRQETQYF. DNA for the CDR3: TGTGCCAGCATGGGGAACAGCCGACAAGAGACCCAGTACTTC.

Only a few counts were recorded for this clone. Other DNA sequences in the sample encode the same CDR3. The chain uses TRBV6-6 and TRBJ2-5, with D uncertain. V was cut by 0 bases and J by 4 bases, with 12 bases left in between. CDR3 length equals 15 residues. Germline V gives CDR1 MNHNY, CDR2 SVGAGI (reference sequence). As DNA, the CDR3 is TGTGCCAGCAGTTACTCGGGGAACCGCGGAGAGACCCAGTACTTC. It encodes CASSYSGNRGETQYF.